Listed below are T cell receptor beta chains from one sample, sequenced in a study of cytomegalovirus exposure and HLA in healthy donors. Assay used: immunoSEQ multiplex PCR; TCRdb lists only in-frame clones, some missing. The sample has about 99,000 clones, around 82% seen once. The sequenced sample was PBMCs. The source of these receptors is a man aged 40-55 years in good health and CMV-seronegative. Each CDR3 is given with its conserved first and last residue. The D gene is left open where the match is weak. Clone size is not always given. Where it is, it says once, few, many or a class for expanded clones.

once	TRBV27	TRBJ1-1	NA	TGTGCCAGCAGTTTACAGGGGCTGGGCACTGAAGCTTTCTTT	CASSLQGLGTEAFF
NA	TRBV20-1	TRBJ1-5	TRBD1	TGCAGTGCACGGACAGGGGGGGCCCAGCATTTT	CSARTGGAQHF
NA	TRBV30	TRBJ2-1	NA	TGTGCCTGGAGTGATCTCCATGAGCAGTTCTTC	CAWSDLHEQFF
NA	TRBV7-8	TRBJ2-3	TRBD1	TGTGCCAGCAGCACGTGGACAGGAAGGAGCGACACAGATACGCAGTATTTT	CASSTWTGRSDTDTQYF
NA	TRBV5-4	TRBJ2-1	TRBD2	TGTGCCAGCAGCTTGGCGCCGGGAGGGCCATGGGAGCAGTTCTTC	CASSLAPGGPWEQFF
few	TRBV9	TRBJ2-3	NA	TGTGCCAGCAGCGTAGGGCCCCCAGATACGCAGTATTTT	CASSVGPPDTQYF
once	TRBV11-2	TRBJ1-1	TRBD1	TGTGCCAGCAGCTCAGGACAGGGGTTGAAAGCTTTCTTT	CASSSGQGLKAFF
NA	TRBV6-1	TRBJ1-5	NA	TGTGCCAGCAGTGAACTTTGGCAGGGTGCTAATCAGCCCCAGCATTTT	CASSELWQGANQPQHF
NA	TRBV4-1	TRBJ1-3	TRBD1	TGCGCCAGCAGCCAAGGGGACAGGGTCGGAAACACCATATATTTT	CASSQGDRVGNTIYF
NA	TRBV12-2	TRBJ1-1	NA	TGTGCAAGTCGCTTAGAAACAGGGACGGTGAACACTGAAGCTTTCTTT	CASRLETGTVNTEAFF
NA	TRBV5-4	TRBJ2-2	TRBD2	TGTGCCAGCAGCTTGGTCCGGGGGGGGCGTAACGGGGAGCTGTTTTTT	CASSLVRGGRNGELFF
NA	TRBV5-1	TRBJ1-4	NA	TGCGCCAGCAGCTTGGGCGGACTTAATGAAAAACTGTTTTTT	CASSLGGLNEKLFF
NA	TRBV7-7	TRBJ2-3	TRBD1	TGTGCCAGCAGCTTGGCGGACAGGGGGCGTACAGATACGCAGTATTTT	CASSLADRGRTDTQYF
NA	TRBV2	TRBJ2-7	NA	TGTGCCAGCAGCCGGGACACCTACGAGCAGTACTTC	CASSRDTYEQYF